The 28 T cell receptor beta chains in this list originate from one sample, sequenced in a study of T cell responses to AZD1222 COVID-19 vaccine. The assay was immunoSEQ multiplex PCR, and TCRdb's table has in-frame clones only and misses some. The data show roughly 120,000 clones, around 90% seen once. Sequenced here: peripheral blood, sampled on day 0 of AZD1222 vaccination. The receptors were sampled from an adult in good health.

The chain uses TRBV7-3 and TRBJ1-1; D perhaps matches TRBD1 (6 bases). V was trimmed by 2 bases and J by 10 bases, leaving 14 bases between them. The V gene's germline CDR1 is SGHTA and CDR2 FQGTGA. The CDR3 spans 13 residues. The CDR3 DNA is TGTGCCAGCAGCTTAGAGGAGGGGGTGACAGCTTTCTTT. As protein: CASSLEEGVTAFF.

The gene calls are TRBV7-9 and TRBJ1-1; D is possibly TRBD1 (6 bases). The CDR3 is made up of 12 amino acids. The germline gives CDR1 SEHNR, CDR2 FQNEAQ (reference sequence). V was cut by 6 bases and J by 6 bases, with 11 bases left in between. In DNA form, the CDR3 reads TGTGCCAGCAGTCAGGGGATCGCTGAAGCTTTCTTT. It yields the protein CASSQGIAEAFF.

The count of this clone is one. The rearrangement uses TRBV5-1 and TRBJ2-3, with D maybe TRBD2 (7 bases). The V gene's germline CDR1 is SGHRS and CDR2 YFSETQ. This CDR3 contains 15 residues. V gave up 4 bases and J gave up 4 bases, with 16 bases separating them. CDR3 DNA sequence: TGCGCCAGCAGCCTCCCGGGCGGGGGCCCAGATACGCAGTATTTT. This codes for CASSLPGGGPDTQYF. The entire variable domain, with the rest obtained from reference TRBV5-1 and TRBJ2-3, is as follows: KAGVTQTPRYLIKTRGQQVTLSCSPISGHRSVSWYQQTPGQGLQFLFEYFSETQRNKGNFPGRFSGRQFSNSRSEMNVSTLELGDSALYLCASSLPGGGPDTQYFGPGTRLTVL.

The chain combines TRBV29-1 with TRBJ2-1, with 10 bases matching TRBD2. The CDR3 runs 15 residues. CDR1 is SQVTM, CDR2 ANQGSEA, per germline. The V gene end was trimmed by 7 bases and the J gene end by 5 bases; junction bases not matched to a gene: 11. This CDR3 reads CSASILAGVNNEQFF. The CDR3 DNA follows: TGCAGCGCTTCCATCCTAGCGGGGGTCAACAATGAGCAGTTCTTC.

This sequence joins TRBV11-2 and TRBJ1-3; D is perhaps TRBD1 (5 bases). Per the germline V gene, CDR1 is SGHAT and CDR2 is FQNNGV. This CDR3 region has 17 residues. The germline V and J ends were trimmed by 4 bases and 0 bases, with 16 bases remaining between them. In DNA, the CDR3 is TGTGCCAGCAGCTCAGAGGAGCGGGGGGACTCTGGAAACACCATATATTTT. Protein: CASSSEERGDSGNTIYF.

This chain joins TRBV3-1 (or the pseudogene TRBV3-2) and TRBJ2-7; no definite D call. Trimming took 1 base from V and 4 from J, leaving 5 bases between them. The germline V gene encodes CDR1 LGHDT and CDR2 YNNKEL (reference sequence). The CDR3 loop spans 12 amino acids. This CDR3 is CASSQVGYEQYF. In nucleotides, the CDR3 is TGTGCCAGCAGCCAAGTAGGATACGAGCAGTACTTC.

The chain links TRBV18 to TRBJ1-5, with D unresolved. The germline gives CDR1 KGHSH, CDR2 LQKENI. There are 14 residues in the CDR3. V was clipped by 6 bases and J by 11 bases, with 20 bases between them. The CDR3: CASSPDTTGRAQHF. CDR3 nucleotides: TGTGCCAGCTCGCCCGACACGACCGGGCGGGCCCAGCATTTT.

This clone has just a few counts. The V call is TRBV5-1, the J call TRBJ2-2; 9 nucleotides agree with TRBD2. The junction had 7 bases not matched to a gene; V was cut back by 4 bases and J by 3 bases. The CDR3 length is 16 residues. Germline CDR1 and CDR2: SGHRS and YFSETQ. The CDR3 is CASSPGTSLHTGELFF. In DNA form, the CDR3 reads TGCGCCAGCAGCCCCGGGACTAGCCTACACACCGGGGAGCTGTTTTTT. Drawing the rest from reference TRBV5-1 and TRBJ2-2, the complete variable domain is KAGVTQTPRYLIKTRGQQVTLSCSPISGHRSVSWYQQTPGQGLQFLFEYFSETQRNKGNFPGRFSGRQFSNSRSEMNVSTLELGDSALYLCASSPGTSLHTGELFFGEGSRLTVL.

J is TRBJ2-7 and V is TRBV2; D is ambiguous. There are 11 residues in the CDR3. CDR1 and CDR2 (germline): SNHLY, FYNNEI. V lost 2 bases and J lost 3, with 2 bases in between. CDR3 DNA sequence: TGTGCCAGCAGTGAAAACTACGAGCAGTACTTC. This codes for CASSENYEQYF. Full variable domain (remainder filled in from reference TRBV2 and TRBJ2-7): EPEVTQTPSHQVTQMGQEVILRCVPISNHLYFYWYRQILGQKVEFLVSFYNNEISEKSEIFDDQFSVERPDGSNFTLKIRSTKLEDSAMYFCASSENYEQYFGPGTRLTVT.

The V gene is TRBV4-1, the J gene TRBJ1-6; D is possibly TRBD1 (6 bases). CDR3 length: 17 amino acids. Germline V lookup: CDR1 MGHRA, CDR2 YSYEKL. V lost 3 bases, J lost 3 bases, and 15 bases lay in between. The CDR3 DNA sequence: TGCGCCAGCAGCCAGCGACAGGCTCGCAACTATAATTCACCCCTCCACTTT. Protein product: CASSQRQARNYNSPLHF.

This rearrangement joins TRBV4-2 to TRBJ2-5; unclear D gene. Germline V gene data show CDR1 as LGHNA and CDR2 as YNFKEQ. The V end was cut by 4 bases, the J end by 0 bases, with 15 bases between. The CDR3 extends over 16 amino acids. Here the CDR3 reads CASSPYVAAYQETQYF. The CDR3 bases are TGTGCCAGCAGCCCCTACGTCGCAGCTTACCAAGAGACCCAGTACTTC.

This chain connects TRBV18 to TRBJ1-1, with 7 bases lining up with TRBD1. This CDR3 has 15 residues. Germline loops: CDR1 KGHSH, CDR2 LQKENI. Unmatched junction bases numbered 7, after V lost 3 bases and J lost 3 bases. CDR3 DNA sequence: TGTGCCAGCTCACCGGCCGACAGGGTTGACACTGAAGCTTTCTTT. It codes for CASSPADRVDTEAFF.

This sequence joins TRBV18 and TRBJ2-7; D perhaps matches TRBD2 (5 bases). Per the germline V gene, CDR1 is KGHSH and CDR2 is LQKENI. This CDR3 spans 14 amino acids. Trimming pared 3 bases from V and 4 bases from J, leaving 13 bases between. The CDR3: CASSPGLRGYEQYF. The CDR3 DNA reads TGTGCCAGCTCACCTGGACTCCGTGGGTACGAGCAGTACTTC.

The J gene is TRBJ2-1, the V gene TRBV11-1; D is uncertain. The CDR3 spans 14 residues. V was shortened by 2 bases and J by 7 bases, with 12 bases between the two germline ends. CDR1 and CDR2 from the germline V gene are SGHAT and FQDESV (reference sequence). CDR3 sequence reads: CASSLFRQANEQFF. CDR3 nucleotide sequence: TGTGCCAGCAGCTTATTTCGCCAGGCAAATGAGCAGTTCTTC.

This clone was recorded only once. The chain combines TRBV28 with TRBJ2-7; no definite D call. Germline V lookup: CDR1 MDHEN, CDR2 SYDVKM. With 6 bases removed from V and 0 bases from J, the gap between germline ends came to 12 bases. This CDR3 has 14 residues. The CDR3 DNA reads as TGTGCCAGCAGCATTAGTAGTGGCTCCTACGAGCAGTACTTC. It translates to CASSISSGSYEQYF. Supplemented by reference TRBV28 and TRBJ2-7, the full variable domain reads DVKVTQSSRYLVKRTGEKVFLECVQDMDHENMFWYRQDPGLGLRLIYFSYDVKMKEKGDIPEGYSVSREKKERFSLILESASTNQTSMYLCASSISSGSYEQYFGPGTRLTVT.

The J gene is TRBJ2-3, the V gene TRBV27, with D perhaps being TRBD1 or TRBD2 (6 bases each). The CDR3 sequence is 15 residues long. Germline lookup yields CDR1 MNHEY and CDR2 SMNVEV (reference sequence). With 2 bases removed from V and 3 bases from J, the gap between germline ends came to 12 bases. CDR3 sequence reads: CASSLNGGFTDTQYF. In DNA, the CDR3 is TGTGCCAGCAGTTTAAACGGGGGCTTTACAGATACGCAGTATTTT.

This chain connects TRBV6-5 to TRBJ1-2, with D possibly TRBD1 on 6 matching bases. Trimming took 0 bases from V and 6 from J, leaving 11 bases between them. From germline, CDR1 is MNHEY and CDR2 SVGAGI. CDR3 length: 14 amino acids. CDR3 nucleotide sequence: TGTGCCAGCAGTTACTCGCAGGGGTTGGATGGCTACACCTTC. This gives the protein CASSYSQGLDGYTF.

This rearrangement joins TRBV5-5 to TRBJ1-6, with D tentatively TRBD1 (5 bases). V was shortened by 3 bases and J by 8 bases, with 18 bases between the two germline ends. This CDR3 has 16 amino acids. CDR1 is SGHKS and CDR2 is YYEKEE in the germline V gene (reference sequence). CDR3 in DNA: TGTGCCAGCAGCTCACCGGGACCCATGGGGTATTCACCCCTCCACTTT. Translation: CASSSPGPMGYSPLHF.

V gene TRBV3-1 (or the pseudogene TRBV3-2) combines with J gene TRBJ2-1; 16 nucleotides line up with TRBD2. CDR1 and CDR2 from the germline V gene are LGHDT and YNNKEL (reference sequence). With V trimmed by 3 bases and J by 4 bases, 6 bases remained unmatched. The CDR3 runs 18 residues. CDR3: CASSQEGLAGGVYNEQFF. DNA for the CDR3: TGTGCCAGCAGCCAGGAGGGACTAGCGGGAGGGGTATACAATGAGCAGTTCTTC.

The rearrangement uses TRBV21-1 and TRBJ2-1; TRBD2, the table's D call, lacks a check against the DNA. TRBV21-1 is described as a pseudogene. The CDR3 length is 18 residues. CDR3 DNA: TGTGCCAGCAGCAAAGTGGGGGGGACTAGCGGGAGAGGCTGCGAGCAGTTCTTC. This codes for CASSKVGGTSGRGCEQFF.

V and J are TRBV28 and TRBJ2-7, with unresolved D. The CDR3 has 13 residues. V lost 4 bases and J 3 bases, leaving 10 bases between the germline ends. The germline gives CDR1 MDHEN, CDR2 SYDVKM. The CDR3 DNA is TGTGCCAGCAGTTCGGGCAGGATCTACGAGCAGTACTTC. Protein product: CASSSGRIYEQYF.

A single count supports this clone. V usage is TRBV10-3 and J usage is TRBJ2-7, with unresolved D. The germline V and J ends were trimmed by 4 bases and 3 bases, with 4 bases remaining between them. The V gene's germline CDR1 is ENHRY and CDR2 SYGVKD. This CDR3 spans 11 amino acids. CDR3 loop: CAISGYYEQYF. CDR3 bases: TGTGCCATCAGTGGGTACTACGAGCAGTACTTC.

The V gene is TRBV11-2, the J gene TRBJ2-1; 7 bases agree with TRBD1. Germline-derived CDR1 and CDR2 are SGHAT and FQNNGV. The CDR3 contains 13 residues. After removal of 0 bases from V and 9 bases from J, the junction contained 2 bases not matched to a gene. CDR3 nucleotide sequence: TGTGCCAGCAGCTTAGAGACAGGGAGTGAGCAGTTCTTC. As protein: CASSLETGSEQFF.

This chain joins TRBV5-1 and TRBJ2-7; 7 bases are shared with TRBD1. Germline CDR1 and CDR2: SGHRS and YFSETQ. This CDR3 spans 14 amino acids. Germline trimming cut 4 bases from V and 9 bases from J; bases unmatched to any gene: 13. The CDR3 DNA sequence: TGCGCCAGCAGCCCCGGGACAGAGGGTGGTAGGCAGTACTTC. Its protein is CASSPGTEGGRQYF. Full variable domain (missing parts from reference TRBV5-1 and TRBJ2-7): KAGVTQTPRYLIKTRGQQVTLSCSPISGHRSVSWYQQTPGQGLQFLFEYFSETQRNKGNFPGRFSGRQFSNSRSEMNVSTLELGDSALYLCASSPGTEGGRQYFGPGTRLTVT.

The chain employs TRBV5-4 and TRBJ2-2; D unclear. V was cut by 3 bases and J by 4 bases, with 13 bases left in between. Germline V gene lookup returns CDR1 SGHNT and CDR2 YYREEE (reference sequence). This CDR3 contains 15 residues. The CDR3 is CASSSPGVSTGELFF. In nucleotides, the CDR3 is TGTGCCAGCAGCTCGCCTGGGGTGAGCACCGGGGAGCTGTTTTTT. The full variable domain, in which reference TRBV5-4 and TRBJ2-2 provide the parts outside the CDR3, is ETGVTQSPTHLIKTRGQQVTLRCSSQSGHNTVSWYQQALGQGPQFIFQYYREEENGRGNFPPRFSGLQFPNYSSELNVNALELDDSALYLCASSSPGVSTGELFFGEGSRLTVL.

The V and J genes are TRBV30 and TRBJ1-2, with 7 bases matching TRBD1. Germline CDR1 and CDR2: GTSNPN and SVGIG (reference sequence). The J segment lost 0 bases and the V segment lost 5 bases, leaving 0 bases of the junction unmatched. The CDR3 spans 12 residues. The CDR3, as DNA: TGTGCCTGGCAGGGGGCTAACTATGGCTACACCTTC. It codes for CAWQGANYGYTF. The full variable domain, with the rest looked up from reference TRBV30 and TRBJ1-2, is SQTIHQWPATLVQPVGSPLSLECTVEGTSNPNLYWYRQAAGRGLQLLFYSVGIGQISSEVPQNLSASRPQDRQFILSSKKLLLSDSGFYLCAWQGANYGYTFGSGTRLTVV.

This CDR3 is CASSKAGILREQYF. The DNA of the CDR3 is TGTGCCAGCAGCAAAGCGGGAATCCTACGAGAGCAGTACTTC. This chain connects TRBV21-1 to TRBJ2-7. TRBV21-1 is a documented pseudogene. This CDR3 is 14 amino acids long.

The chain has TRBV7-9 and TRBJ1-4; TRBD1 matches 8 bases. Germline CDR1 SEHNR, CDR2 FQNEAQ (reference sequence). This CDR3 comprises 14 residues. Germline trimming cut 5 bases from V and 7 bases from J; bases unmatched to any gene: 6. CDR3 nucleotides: TGTGCCAGCAGCGGACAGGGCATGGGTGAAAAACTGTTTTTT. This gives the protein CASSGQGMGEKLFF.